These T cell receptor beta chains were read from a single sample in a study of beta chain features in type 1 diabetes. Profiled with immunoSEQ multiplex PCR; TCRdb holds only in-frame clones, not every one. In the table there are about 410,000 clones, about 14% of which are singletons. The specimen was naive CD4+ T cells from blood. Receptors were obtained from a man aged 25-45 years in good health. Each CDR3 is given with its conserved first and last residue. A D gene is named only where the DNA matches it firmly. Size is omitted from some rows. Given values are once, few, many or a class for expanded clones.

J gene	D gene	V gene	clone size	CDR3 protein	CDR3 DNA
TRBJ2-1	.	TRBV7-2	.	CASSLVAGLENNEQFF	TGTGCCAGCAGCTTAGTTGCAGGGCTCGAGAACAATGAGCAGTTCTTC
TRBJ2-1	TRBD2	TRBV4-3	once	CASSQLAGVAQEQFF	TGCGCCAGCAGCCAACTAGCGGGAGTGGCTCAGGAGCAGTTCTTC
TRBJ2-7	.	TRBV27	few	CASSLSRGAGYEQYF	TGTGCCAGCAGTTTATCGAGGGGCGCGGGGTACGAGCAGTACTTC
TRBJ2-1	.	TRBV9	.	CASSLEGTYNNEQFF	TGTGCCAGCAGCCTCGAGGGGACTTACAACAATGAGCAGTTCTTC
TRBJ2-2	TRBD2	TRBV29-1	.	CSASGRNTGELFF	TGCAGCGCTAGCGGGAGGAACACCGGGGAGCTGTTTTTT
TRBJ1-1	.	TRBV18	few	CASSRGKSAGNTEAFF	TGTGCCAGCTCACGCGGCAAGAGCGCGGGGAACACTGAAGCTTTCTTT
TRBJ2-1	TRBD2	TRBV7-2	.	CASTSWLAGSYNEQFF	TGTGCCAGCACCTCGTGGTTAGCGGGATCCTACAATGAGCAGTTCTTC
TRBJ2-5	.	TRBV7-9	few	CASSLGQDGTQYF	TGTGCCAGCAGCTTAGGACAGGACGGGACCCAGTACTTC
TRBJ2-1	.	TRBV6-1	.	CASSEDRDNEQFF	TGTGCCAGCAGTGAAGACAGAGACAATGAGCAGTTCTTC
TRBJ1-2	.	TRBV10-3	few	CAIRSGVTYGYTF	TGTGCCATCAGGTCAGGGGTTACCTATGGCTACACCTTC
TRBJ2-2	.	TRBV5-4	.	CASRSTGDQSTGELFF	TGTGCCAGCAGATCCACCGGGGACCAGAGCACCGGGGAGCTGTTTTTT
TRBJ1-2	.	TRBV14	.	CASSVLTSEGYTF	TGTGCCAGCAGCGTTCTCACTTCGGAAGGCTACACCTTC
TRBJ2-1	TRBD2	TRBV9	few	CASGTSELLSSYNEQFF	TGTGCCAGCGGAACTAGCGAGTTGTTGAGCTCCTACAATGAGCAGTTCTTC
TRBJ1-2	TRBD1	TRBV7-6	.	CASSPQDRVGYGYTF	TGTGCCAGCAGCCCACAGGACAGGGTCGGGTATGGCTACACCTTC
TRBJ2-1	TRBD2	TRBV7-9	few	CASSLSGGSEQFF	TGTGCCAGCAGTCTATCCGGGGGGAGTGAGCAGTTCTTC
TRBJ2-5	TRBD2	TRBV7-9	.	CASSSGLVRGETQYF	TGTGCCAGCAGCTCGGGACTAGTCAGGGGAGAGACCCAGTACTTC
TRBJ2-1	.	TRBV9	.	CASSTSRYKNEQFF	TGTGCCAGCTCTACTAGCCGTTACAAAAATGAGCAGTTCTTC
TRBJ2-2	.	TRBV25-1	.	CASSEKTEQTGELFF	TGTGCCAGCAGTGAAAAGACAGAACAGACCGGGGAGCTGTTTTTT
TRBJ1-2	.	TRBV5-4	.	CASSSTGNYGYTF	TGTGCCAGCAGCTCCACAGGGAACTATGGCTACACCTTC
TRBJ1-1	.	TRBV18	few	CASSSLQDTEAFF	TGTGCCAGCTCATCGCTACAGGACACTGAAGCTTTCTTT
TRBJ2-4	.	TRBV10-3	.	CATSGKGNIQYF	TGTGCCACCTCAGGGAAAGGAAACATTCAGTACTTC
TRBJ2-5	.	TRBV11-2	few	CASSPDLGGIRETQYF	TGTGCCAGCAGCCCCGACTTGGGGGGCATCCGGGAGACCCAGTACTTC
TRBJ1-3	TRBD1	TRBV30	few	CAWGQGSGNTIYF	TGTGCCTGGGGACAGGGCTCTGGAAACACCATATATTTT
TRBJ2-7	.	TRBV4-3	few	CASSQEKFSLEQYF	TGCGCCAGCAGCCAAGAAAAGTTTTCTCTTGAGCAGTACTTC
TRBJ2-7	.	TRBV7-9	.	CASSLGRVDEQYF	TGTGCCAGCAGCTTAGGTCGGGTGGACGAGCAGTACTTC
TRBJ2-3	TRBD2	TRBV29-1	.	CSGGRSGSYTDTQYF	TGCAGCGGTGGCCGTAGCGGGAGCTACACAGATACGCAGTATTTT
TRBJ2-7	TRBD1	TRBV7-2	few	CASSYWGQGWDEQYF	TGTGCCAGCAGCTACTGGGGACAGGGGTGGGACGAGCAGTACTTC
TRBJ2-3	.	TRBV6-5	.	CASSRPSTDTQYF	TGTGCCAGCAGCCGGCCGAGCACAGATACGCAGTATTTT
TRBJ2-5	.	TRBV7-2	few	CASSLLGTVQNQYF	TGTGCCAGCAGCTTGCTCGGGACTGTACAGAACCAGTACTTC
TRBJ1-2	.	TRBV6-5	few	CASSRLGTSGYTF	TGTGCCAGCAGTCGACTGGGAACAAGTGGCTACACCTTC
TRBJ2-3	.	TRBV11-2	few	CASTTSGGRPDTQYF	TGTGCCAGCACCACCTCCGGGGGGCGCCCAGATACGCAGTATTTT
TRBJ1-1	.	TRBV15	.	CATSRYNTEAFF	TGTGCCACCAGCAGGTACAACACTGAAGCTTTCTTT
TRBJ1-6	TRBD1	TRBV7-2	few	CASSLAGTGNSPLHF	TGTGCCAGCAGCTTAGCGGGGACAGGAAATTCACCCCTCCACTTT
TRBJ2-5	.	TRBV18	.	CASSPLPVETQYF	TGTGCCAGCTCACCACTGCCGGTGGAGACCCAGTACTTC
TRBJ1-6	.	TRBV10-3	many	CAISEPRGAGSPLHF	TGTGCCATCAGTGAGCCACGGGGGGCAGGTTCACCCCTCCACTTT
TRBJ2-5	.	TRBV2	.	CASRYQETQYF	TGTGCCAGCAGGTACCAAGAGACCCAGTACTTC
TRBJ2-4	.	TRBV9	few	CASSLSGDIQYF	TGTGCCAGCAGCCTGTCTGGGGACATTCAGTACTTC
TRBJ2-1	.	TRBV6-5	few	CASIDRRSYNEQFF	TGTGCCAGCATCGACAGACGCTCCTACAATGAGCAGTTCTTC
TRBJ1-1	.	TRBV5-1	.	CASSLGTDTEAFF	TGCGCCAGCAGCTTGGGGACGGACACTGAAGCTTTCTTT
TRBJ2-1	TRBD2	TRBV7-6	few	CASSFRTPLLLAGGYNEQFF	TGTGCCAGCAGCTTCCGGACACCCCTTTTGTTAGCGGGAGGGTACAATGAGCAGTTCTTC
TRBJ2-3	.	TRBV4-1	few	CASSQGPASQITQYF	TGCGCCAGCAGCCAGGGCCCGGCGTCACAGATTACGCAGTATTTT
TRBJ2-5	.	TRBV5-1	few	CASSPSSQETQYF	TGCGCCAGCAGCCCATCTTCGCAAGAGACCCAGTACTTC
TRBJ2-3	.	TRBV10-3	.	CAISESKGLDTQYF	TGTGCCATCAGTGAGTCGAAGGGGCTAGATACGCAGTATTTT
TRBJ2-3	.	TRBV15	.	CATSRPRTDTQYF	TGTGCCACCAGCAGACCGAGGACAGATACGCAGTATTTT
TRBJ2-1	.	TRBV6-5	.	CASSPKGAYNEQFF	TGTGCCAGCAGTCCCAAGGGGGCCTACAATGAGCAGTTCTTC
TRBJ2-1	.	TRBV11-3	few	CASSPRSQFDNEQFF	TGTGCCAGCAGCCCGCGGAGCCAATTTGACAATGAGCAGTTCTTC
TRBJ2-3	TRBD2	TRBV29-1	few	CSADTSGNTDTQYF	TGCAGCGCTGACACTAGCGGGAACACAGATACGCAGTATTTT
TRBJ2-2	.	TRBV11-1	.	CASKEGWTGELFF	TGTGCCAGCAAAGAGGGCTGGACCGGGGAGCTGTTTTTT
TRBJ2-1	TRBD1	TRBV29-1	.	CSVEDQGQGHNEQFF	TGCAGCGTTGAAGATCAAGGACAGGGGCATAATGAGCAGTTCTTC
TRBJ1-1	TRBD1	TRBV5-1	few	CASSSTGTGMNTEAFF	TGCGCCAGCAGTTCTACCGGGACAGGGATGAACACTGAAGCTTTCTTT
TRBJ1-2	TRBD1	TRBV9	.	CASSRDREVHGYTF	TGTGCCAGCAGCCGGGACAGGGAGGTTCATGGCTACACCTTC
TRBJ2-1	TRBD2	TRBV4-3	few	CASSQEIILAGRNEQFF	TGCGCCAGCAGCCAAGAGATAATTCTAGCGGGGAGGAATGAGCAGTTCTTC